Following are 21 T cell receptor beta chains from one sample sequenced in a study of CD8 T cells in ankylosing spondylitis. Study conclusions and caveats: Roughly eight highly homologous variants formed a TCR beta motif that appeared characteristic of ankylosing spondylitis blood.

TCRdb itself ran the 5' RACE reads through MiXCR, one entry per CDR3 protein. The table records about 540,000 distinct CDR3 sequences, roughly an eighth of them present only once. No cognate antigen is known for these TCRs. Sequenced sample: blood, either unsorted or a sorted T cell fraction (not recorded which). Receptors originate from a male donor with ankylosing spondylitis.

The CDR3 protein is CASSQDAENEEYF. CDR3 sequence (DNA): TGCGCCAGCAGCCAAGACGCTGAAAATGAGGAGTACTTC. The V gene is TRBV4-1, the J gene TRBJ2-7, with D uncertain. This CDR3 has 13 amino acids. V was cut by 0 bases and J by 11 bases, with 14 bases left in between. Germline CDR1 is MGHRA and CDR2 is YSYEKL.

The chain combines TRBV24-1 with TRBJ2-2, with D possibly matching TRBD1 (5 bases). V lost 0 bases, J lost 1 base, and 8 bases lay in between. The germline V gene encodes CDR1 KGHDR and CDR2 SFDVKD. The CDR3 length is 16 residues. CDR3 protein: CATSDLRGQNTGELFF. The CDR3, as DNA: TGTGCCACCAGTGATTTGAGGGGCCAGAACACCGGGGAGCTGTTTTTT.

This clonotype was seen many times. The V gene is TRBV29-1, the J gene TRBJ1-2; maybe TRBD1 (6 bases). Looked up from germline, CDR1 is SQVTM and CDR2 is ANQGSEA. V was clipped by 0 bases and J by 6 bases, with 17 bases between them. The CDR3 consists of 15 residues. The CDR3 bases are TGCAGCGTTGAAGATCCCCGGAACAGGGTCCATGGCTACACCTTC. Residues: CSVEDPRNRVHGYTF.

The chain recombines TRBV2 with TRBJ1-3; D is perhaps TRBD1 (5 bases). In germline, CDR1 is SNHLY, CDR2 FYNNEI. The CDR3 is made up of 14 amino acids. The V and J ends lost 2 bases and 4 bases respectively, with 9 bases between them. CDR3 nucleotides: TGTGCCAGCAGTGAAAAGGGGACCGGAAACACCATATATTTT. It specifies CASSEKGTGNTIYF.

The V and J genes are TRBV11-2 and TRBJ2-5; TRBD1 might be the D (6 bases). The CDR3 covers 16 residues. Deletions cut 3 bases from V and 5 bases from J, with 19 bases between. Looked up from germline, CDR1 is SGHAT and CDR2 is FQNNGV. CDR3 coding DNA: TGTGCCAGCAGCTTTACTACCGGGACAACCGGGGAGACCCAGTACTTC. It codes for CASSFTTGTTGETQYF. Filled out from reference TRBV11-2 and TRBJ2-5, the complete variable domain reads EAGVAQSPRYKIIEKRQSVAFWCNPISGHATLYWYQQILGQGPKLLIQFQNNGVVDDSQLPKDRFSAERLKGVDSTLKIQPAKLEDSAVYLCASSFTTGTTGETQYFGPGTRLLVL.

At least ten counts were recorded for this clonotype. The chain combines TRBV7-9 with TRBJ2-3; 8 bases map to TRBD1. The CDR3 extends over 14 amino acids. The J segment lost 14 bases and the V segment lost 4 bases, leaving 14 bases of the junction unmatched. Germline-derived CDR1 and CDR2 are SEHNR and FQNEAQ (reference sequence). As DNA, the CDR3 is TGTGCCAGCAGCTCGAGACAGGGGCTAGCTGCCTCGTATTTT. Amino acid sequence: CASSSRQGLAASYF.

This chain joins TRBV7-2 and TRBJ2-7; 9 bases agree with TRBD2. Per germline, CDR1 SGHTA and CDR2 FQGNSA. V was pared by 7 bases and J by 2 bases, with 6 bases of the junction left unmatched. The length of the CDR3 is 14 residues. As DNA, the CDR3 is TGTGCCAGCACTCCCGGCGGGGGGGCCTACGAGCAGTACTTC. Its translation: CASTPGGGAYEQYF. Drawing the rest from reference TRBV7-2 and TRBJ2-7, the complete variable domain is GAGVSQSPSNKVTEKGKDVELRCDPISGHTALYWYRQSLGQGLEFLIYFQGNSAPDKSGLPSDRFSAERTGGSVSTLTIQRTQQEDSAVYLCASTPGGGAYEQYFGPGTRLTVT.

This clonotype was seen only a few times. The rearrangement uses TRBV5-1 and TRBJ2-2; D perhaps matches TRBD1 (6 bases). The germline V and J ends were trimmed by 2 bases and 0 bases, with 17 bases remaining between them. Germline assignment: CDR1 SGHRS and CDR2 YFSETQ. CDR3 length: 18 amino acids. The CDR3 sequence is CASSFRQGRTTNTGELFF. CDR3 nucleotides: TGCGCCAGCAGCTTTCGTCAGGGGCGAACTACGAACACCGGGGAGCTGTTTTTT.

The sample holds a few counts of this clonotype. V usage is TRBV12-3 or TRBV12-4 and J usage is TRBJ2-7; possibly TRBD2 for D (6 bases). The CDR3 loop spans 15 amino acids. Deletions cut 5 bases from V and 2 bases from J, with 16 bases between. The chain's CDR3 is CASSPGVGVPYEQYF. In DNA form, the CDR3 reads TGTGCCAGCAGTCCGGGGGTGGGAGTCCCCTACGAGCAGTACTTC.

The J gene is TRBJ2-7, the V gene TRBV5-1; no firm D call. CDR1 is SGHRS and CDR2 is YFSETQ in the germline V gene. Trimming took off 8 bases at V and 5 bases at J, with 17 bases between the two ends. This CDR3 region has 13 residues. The CDR3 spells CASSLFGSDEQYV. In DNA form, the CDR3 reads TGCGCCAGTAGTCTTTTCGGAAGCGACGAGCAGTACGTC.

This clonotype was observed at least ten times. V is TRBV20-1 and J is TRBJ1-5; D remains ambiguous. This CDR3 comprises 17 residues. The germline V and J ends were trimmed by 0 bases and 0 bases, with 15 bases remaining between them. The germline CDR1 and CDR2 sequences are DFQATT and SNEGSKA (reference sequence). The CDR3: CSARDPVGRNSNQPQHF. CDR3 nucleotides: TGCAGTGCTAGAGATCCAGTCGGGCGAAATAGCAATCAGCCCCAGCATTTT.

This clonotype has more than one count but fewer than ten. This sequence joins TRBV5-8 and TRBJ2-5, with 8 bases that match TRBD2. The germline gives CDR1 SGHTS, CDR2 YDEGEE. V was pared by 0 bases and J by 1 base, with 8 bases of the junction left unmatched. The CDR3 length is 17 residues. The CDR3 spells CASSLETSALSQETQYF. Here the CDR3 DNA reads TGTGCCAGCAGCTTGGAGACTAGCGCATTGTCCCAAGAGACCCAGTACTTC.

This rearrangement joins TRBV11-2 to TRBJ2-1; D gene uncertain. The CDR3 contains 17 residues. Germline loops: CDR1 SGHAT, CDR2 FQNNGV. Trimming took 1 base from V and 1 from J, leaving 14 bases between them. CDR3 DNA: TGTGCCAGCAGCTTAGGGCGCGGCGTTCCATCCTACAATGAGCAGTTCTTC. As protein: CASSLGRGVPSYNEQFF.

The V and J genes are TRBV5-1 and TRBJ1-4, with D possibly matching TRBD1 (5 bases). Germline V lookup: CDR1 SGHRS, CDR2 YFSETQ. V was clipped by 4 bases and J by 7 bases, with 17 bases between them. This CDR3 comprises 15 residues. CDR3 sequence reads: CASSALGGSGEKLFF. The DNA of the CDR3 is TGCGCCAGCAGCGCCCTGGGGGGGTCTGGTGAAAAACTGTTTTTT.

V usage is TRBV2 and J usage is TRBJ2-3; D is possibly TRBD1 (5 bases). The V gene lost 3 bases and the J gene lost 6 bases, with 16 bases spanning the gap. The CDR3 spans 15 residues. Germline CDR1 is SNHLY and CDR2 is FYNNEI. CDR3: CASSEGRQPDDTQYF. CDR3 nucleotide sequence: TGTGCCAGCAGTGAGGGAAGACAGCCCGATGATACGCAGTATTTT.

The table lists this clonotype with a few counts. V is TRBV11-1 and J is TRBJ2-4; the D gene is possibly TRBD2 (5 bases). This CDR3 region has 16 residues. From germline, CDR1 is SGHAT and CDR2 FQDESV (reference sequence). Trimming pared 3 bases from V and 1 base from J, leaving 13 bases between. The CDR3 DNA reads TGTGCCAGCAGCTTGGGCTCCGGGAATGCCAAAAACATTCAGTACTTC. This encodes CASSLGSGNAKNIQYF.

This clonotype was observed a few times. The chain couples TRBV7-9 to TRBJ2-3; either TRBD1 or TRBD2 may supply D (5 bases each). Germline lookup yields CDR1 SEHNR and CDR2 FQNEAQ (reference sequence). This CDR3 has 14 amino acids. V shed 1 base and J shed 3 bases, with 8 bases lying between them. In DNA, the CDR3 is TGTGCCAGCAGCTTAGGGGACCGTACAGATACGCAGTATTTT. Amino acid sequence: CASSLGDRTDTQYF.

Only a few counts were recorded for this clonotype. This rearrangement joins TRBV5-1 to TRBJ2-5; D is perhaps TRBD1 or TRBD2 (6 bases each). The CDR3 is made up of 13 amino acids. Trimming shortened V by 1 base and J by 13 bases, and 17 bases separated the two germline ends. The germline gives CDR1 SGHRS, CDR2 YFSETQ. The CDR3 spells CASSLQANREAYF. The CDR3 DNA follows: TGCGCCAGCAGCTTGCAGGCAAACAGGGAGGCGTACTTC.

This clonotype was found a few times. V gene TRBV9 combines with J gene TRBJ1-1, with TRBD1 as a possible D gene (6 bases). The ends were cut back, 3 bases at V and 7 bases at J, with 13 bases in the middle. The CDR3 consists of 13 residues. Germline CDR1 is SGDLS and CDR2 is YYNGEE. CDR3 protein: CASSGDIRGEAFF. The CDR3 DNA sequence: TGTGCCAGCAGCGGGGACATTCGGGGTGAAGCTTTCTTT.

The rearrangement links TRBV12-3 or TRBV12-4 to TRBJ2-1; possible D gene TRBD2, 5 bases. The V end was cut by 4 bases, the J end by 4 bases, with 29 bases between. The CDR3 is 20 amino acids. For the CDR3, the DNA is TGTGCCAGCAGTTCCTTCCCGAGGGAAGAGGAGCTCGTGGCTTACAATGAGCAGTTCTTC. Its translation is CASSSFPREEELVAYNEQFF.

V usage is TRBV20-1 and J usage is TRBJ1-2; no firm D call. Germline CDR1 is DFQATT and CDR2 is SNEGSKA (reference sequence). V lost 0 bases and J lost 0, with 8 bases in between. This CDR3 is 14 amino acids long. CDR3 protein: CSARDRESNYGYTF. The CDR3 DNA is TGCAGTGCTAGAGATCGAGAATCTAACTATGGCTACACCTTC.